This T cell receptor (beta chain) was observed in a study of cytomegalovirus exposure and HLA in healthy donors (dated 2017 in TCRdb). For context, the study as a whole: According to an earlier analysis of a few hundred of the donors, some 170 million T cells yielded roughly 110 million unique TCR beta sequences and roughly 280 Gb of sequence data. An early release covering 500 to 750 HLA-typed donors comprised around 300 gigabases of sequencing data and 85 million or so unique TCR sequences. The genetic ancestry cluster associated with self-reported Caucasian donors included over 65% of the roughly 400 genotyped donors. The study was designed to test whether signatures of past pathogen exposure could be identified by cataloging public T cell receptors. The study profiled the T cell repertoires of under 700 subjects by immunosequencing and related them to cytomegalovirus serostatus. Besides the first cohort of some 670 subjects, a separate validation cohort made up of 120 different subjects was used. To predict cytomegalovirus infection status, the study combined high-throughput TCR immunosequencing, statistical association of individual TCRs with disease status, and machine learning. To study patterns of TCR occurrence, a later analysis re-analyzed previously published TCR beta repertoires from 700 or so donors and added high-resolution HLA genotyping. Rather than drawing on any new phenotypic data, the later analysis identified candidate immune exposures from TCR beta sequences and the way those sequences occurred across donors. An earlier analysis of 587 of the donors used high-throughput TCR beta sequencing to judge whether each TCR beta V gene segment behaved as functional or pseudogenic. Donor age, sex, ethnicity and CMV serostatus were collected together with the repertoire data. A later genetic analysis took genome-wide SNP genotypes for about three fifths of the 666 donors and used that subset as a discovery cohort. All discovery cohort repertoires had been generated on a single sequencing platform. Class I and class II HLA loci were covered by the typing at four-digit resolution. The number of typed donors differed by locus: about 620-640 for A, B, C, DRB1 and DQB1; 500 to 550 for DQA1; 600 to 610 for DPA1; and about 450 for DPB1. Four or five DR-DQ haplotypes were treated as single units for association and clustering because of strong linkage in the cohort. Among some 410 genotyped donors of the cohort, an average of roughly 240,000 unique TCR beta nucleotide sequences were sequenced per donor, about a sixth of them non-productive. What the study reported, not specific to this receptor: A few of the identified cytomegalovirus-associated TCR beta chains were confirmed in vitro to be specific for cytomegalovirus antigens. Across donors, most TCR sequences were observed very rarely, whereas some public TCRs were present in many individuals. A later analysis associated about 18,000 TCR beta sequences with specific HLA alleles at a false discovery rate of 0.05. A later genetic analysis reported fewer N-insertions in productive TCRs among donors in an Asian-associated ancestry cluster than the roughly 700-donor mean. Most CMV-associated TCR beta chains appeared to be HLA-restricted in a later analysis, and the HLA associations seemed to be driven largely by CMV exposure. A total of 164 TCR beta chains were listed by the study as associated with cytomegalovirus. An earlier analysis of around 540 of the donors showed that most TCR beta V segments appeared in productive rearrangements either about 87% or about 30% of the time, which broadly matched IMGT annotations. In a later analysis, HLA-associated TCR beta chains showed more clonal expansion and lower generation probabilities than non-associated chains that were equally common. Some IMGT-functional V segments, including TRBV6-2 and TRBV6-3, could not be distinguished by the 87-base-pair reads and were therefore excluded. Because some donors lacked HLA typing at each locus, the association tests relied only on the typed subset. The authors suggested that the approach could potentially be generalized to other disease states and immunological phenotypes. Roughly uniform sequencing depth across donors was assumed in presence/absence analyses, although this assumption may not hold. Cytomegalovirus status was reported to be diagnosed by the classifier with high specificity and sensitivity in both the original and validation cohorts. Several of the top co-occurrence clusters appeared to be linked to parvovirus B19, influenza, CMV and Epstein-Barr virus, according to a later analysis. In this cohort, only TCR beta chains were sequenced, and detectable features were limited by the absence of alpha or paired-chain data. For the cohort, immune exposure information was limited to CMV serostatus. When HLA alleles, especially DR and DQ, strongly co-occurred, TCR associations were difficult to assign to individual alleles. In a later analysis, TCR association rates were found to vary across HLA loci, with the most associated TCRs seen for DRB1 alleles and the fewest for HLA-C alleles. A further reported finding was that TCR beta sequences accurately predicted the HLA-A and HLA-B alleles for most subjects in the first cohort. Correlated functional status among segregating V segments might reflect linkage disequilibrium, but an unknown experimental factor could not be ruled out. A later genetic analysis associated a missense DCLRE1C variant with V-gene and J-gene trimming of TCR beta chains, and an independent cohort replicated the association. Because counts were too low, fewer than 20 rarely observed V segments, including chromosome 9 orphons, were excluded from the earlier analysis of fewer than 650 of the donors. A group of highly shared sequence variants was considered likely to be a technical artifact of the sequencing pipeline.

As to this clone: Its antigen target is currently unknown. No per-base quality is available; no much larger clone lies one base away.

The CDR3 covers 16 residues, taking in both the cysteine and the phenylalanine. Only the CDR3 DNA is retained, 48 bases long and in frame from the first base. V has 6 bases trimmed and J has 5 bases trimmed; junction bases matching no gene number 16. In the germline V gene, CDR1 corresponds to MDHEN and CDR2 to SYDVKM. The cohort comprised hundreds of healthy bone marrow donors. At the time of sampling, all cohort members were nominally healthy, though unrecorded immune exposures were likely present. The donor was CMV seronegative and was included in the group of about 350 seronegative cohort members. A peripheral blood sample was provided by each donor, and peripheral blood mononuclear cells were used for TCR beta sequencing. Genomic DNA was extracted from the blood cell samples with the Qiagen DNeasy Blood Extraction Kit. The library was obtained by the immunoSEQ multiplex PCR assay. The multiplex PCR relied on a mix of 60 forward primers for TCR Vbeta segments and 13 reverse primers for TCR Jbeta segments. The CDR3 region of rearranged TCR beta genes was amplified from genomic DNA with a multiplex PCR assay. The Illumina HiSeq System was used to sequence the amplified TCR beta libraries as 87-base-pair reads. In the paper's pipeline: Across the 500 to 700 repertoires, a later analysis counted about 81 million unique TCR beta chains, roughly 11 million of which were shared by at least two donors. Raw reads were error-corrected and collapsed into unique sequences by a nearest-neighbor algorithm in which closely related sequences were merged to remove PCR and sequencing errors. Alignment of CDR3 sequences to IMGT reference sequences was used to assign V, D and J gene segments. For a sequence to be retained, a match of at least six nucleotides was required to both a V gene segment and a J gene segment. Rearrangements were classified as productive when the CDR3 lacked stop codons and remained in frame with V and J, and all other rearrangements were classified as non-productive. Following IMGT convention, CDR3 was defined as the stretch from the second conserved V-encoded cysteine to the conserved J-encoded phenylalanine. In an earlier analysis of more than 550 of the donors, sequences lacking an unambiguous match to a single V gene segment were excluded. In an earlier analysis of 587 of the donors, V segments were called functional above 56.7% productive rearrangements and were called segregating when the between-donor standard deviation exceeded 5%. A statistical classification framework was developed to diagnose cytomegalovirus status using the catalog of TCR beta chain sequences. A later analysis assigned V and J genes by comparing TCR nucleotide sequences with IMGT/GENE-DB human TR gene sequences. In a later analysis, CDR3 sequences and most-parsimonious VDJ recombination scenarios were assigned using the TCRdist pipeline. A later analysis defined each TCR beta chain by its CDR3 amino acid sequence plus V-gene family, and excluded reads lacking a unique V-gene family. In a later analysis, 550 to 650 highly shared, low-generation-probability nucleotide sequences were removed to address suspected cross-contamination and a sequencing artifact. A later analysis calculated a clonal expansion index for each public chain from normalized within-repertoire ranks of inferred template counts. In a later analysis, generation probabilities were computed with a VDJ recombination model fitted to out-of-frame rearrangements, and the resulting probabilities were checked against IGoR. In a later analysis, hypergeometric tests were used to score TCR-TCR, TCR-HLA and TCR-CMV co-occurrence, with a repertoire-size bias correction applied to TCR pairs. A later analysis estimated false discovery rates by permuting HLA or CMV assignments 20 times. In a later analysis, co-occurring TCRs were grouped using DBSCAN, and TCRdist sequence similarity was added for clustering within HLA-allele-positive subsets. For co-occurrence clustering, repertoires with fewer than 30,000 or more than 120,000 public chains were excluded, along with roughly five repertoires with anomalous nucleotide sharing. As stored in TCRdb, this immuneACCESS dataset retains in-frame rearrangements with V and J assigned. A fraction of the clones does not appear; measured against another copy, unresolved V genes explain less than half of the discrepancy, and the remainder lacks a known reason. Clonal size and the V and J genes are those of that table, whereas D and trimming came from the DNA. In all, the sample holds about 190,000 clones, and 79% of those were seen once. Less than 2% of the sample belongs to the ten largest clones.

The receptor comes from a woman younger than 30 in good health and CMV-seronegative. The specimen was PBMCs. The chain links TRBV28 with TRBJ2-7, with TRBD1 identical over 7 junction bases. The CDR3 reads CASSLTWTGRHDEQYF. The bases are TGTGCCAGCAGCCTTACTTGGACAGGTCGACACGACGAGCAGTACTTC.